The clone carrying this T cell receptor beta chain was seen a few times. The antigen remains undetermined. CDR3 length equals 10 residues. Trimming shortened V by 8 bases and J by 9 bases, and 8 bases separated the two germline ends. Template switching, a step in the protocol, added a universal primer site, and cDNA carried unique molecular identifiers. TCRdb fed the 5' RACE reads into MiXCR, producing one record per CDR3 protein. The repertoire holds about 470,000 distinct CDR3 sequences, roughly 24% seen once, with about 2.7% in the top ten. The data are from a study of identical twins. Study outcomes and limitations: Abundant beta clonotypes from cord blood bore fewer insertions; memory repertoires lacked this pattern.

These records were also assigned to another study, of T cells expressing NK-cell markers.

Sequenced sample: CD4+ T cells sorted from blood. The clonotype was recovered from a woman aged 18-29 years in good health. The J gene is TRBJ2-1, the V gene TRBV12-3 or TRBV12-4; no reliable D call. In nucleotides, the CDR3 is TGTGCCAGCGGCTATGGTGAGCAGTTCTTC. Protein sequence: CASGYGEQFF.